The clone carrying this T cell receptor beta chain occurred once. The antigen is undetermined. The CDR3 runs to 14 residues. The ends were cut back, 6 bases at V and 5 bases at J, with 14 bases in the middle. CDR1 and CDR2 (germline): SNHLY, FYNNEI. This specimen belongs to a study of T cell responses to AZD1222 COVID-19 vaccine. The study, taken as a whole, reports: Baseline antibody screening turned up just six seropositive AZD1222 recipients. White British donors predominated, females outnumbered males, and clonal diversity was possibly underestimated. Spike as a whole was targeted by vaccine-associated CD4 TCRs, dominant at 160-218 and 743-854.

Assay: immunoSEQ multiplex PCR; the TCRdb copy retains only in-frame clones and omits some. The table lists about 130,000 clones, just under 95% of them singletons, with more than 0.95% in the top ten. V usage is TRBV2 and J usage is TRBJ1-5; D perhaps matches TRBD1 (5 bases). This receptor was identified in an adult who received the AZD1222 COVID-19 vaccine. The specimen was peripheral blood, collected 28 days after the second AZD1222 dose. In DNA form, the CDR3 reads TGTGCCAGCAGGTCCGCAGGGAGGGATCAGCCCCAGCATTTT. Translated: CASRSAGRDQPQHF.